The rows below give T cell receptor beta chains drawn from one sample of a study of cytomegalovirus exposure and HLA in healthy donors. Method: immunoSEQ multiplex PCR; TCRdb's copy keeps in-frame clones and lacks some. The sample holds around 190,000 clones, roughly 78% seen once. Sequenced material: PBMCs. These receptors came from a woman aged 40 to 50 in good health and CMV-seronegative. Each CDR3 is given with its conserved first and last residue. D genes are given only for firm matches. The size of a clone is reported for some rows only, either as once, few or many, or as a class for expanded clones.

clone_size,j_call,d_call,v_call,cdr3_nt,cdr3_aa
.,TRBJ2-7,TRBD1,TRBV9,TGTGCCAGTGGGGGGACAGGGTCCTACGAGCAGTACTTC,CASGGTGSYEQYF
.,TRBJ2-2,.,TRBV14,TGTGCCAGCAGCCAAGACCGGACCGGGGAGCTGTTTTTT,CASSQDRTGELFF
.,TRBJ2-5,.,TRBV7-5,TGTGCCAGAAAGGGACTAGCTTGTCCAGAGACCCAGTACTTC,CARKGLACPETQYF
.,TRBJ2-7,TRBD2,TRBV11-2,TGTGCCAGCAGCGACGGGACTAGCGGGATCTACGAGCAGTACTTC,CASSDGTSGIYEQYF
.,TRBJ1-5,TRBD1,TRBV30,TGTGCCTGGAGTTCAGGGGACAGGACGGATCAGCCCCAGCATTTT,CAWSSGDRTDQPQHF
.,TRBJ1-2,.,TRBV28,TGTGCCAGCACCCTTCCTCCCCATGGCTACACCTTC,CASTLPPHGYTF
.,TRBJ2-2,TRBD1,TRBV19,TGTGCCAGTAGTACCCACGACAGGGGGCGCACCGGGGAGCTGTTTTTT,CASSTHDRGRTGELFF
.,TRBJ2-5,TRBD1,TRBV19,TGTGCCAGTAGCTCCGGGCAGGGGGATCAAGAGACCCAGTACTTC,CASSSGQGDQETQYF
.,TRBJ2-5,.,TRBV7-9,TGTGCCAGCAGCTTAAGGCGGGACGGAGAGACCCAGTACTTC,CASSLRRDGETQYF
.,TRBJ2-1,TRBD1,TRBV4-1,TGCGCCAGCAGCCAAGATTGGTCCGGGACAGAACGTGAGCAGTTCTTC,CASSQDWSGTEREQFF
.,TRBJ1-2,.,TRBV7-8,TGTGCCAGCAGCTATGGGGCGGAAGGCTATGGCTACACCTTC,CASSYGAEGYGYTF
.,TRBJ2-2,TRBD1,TRBV9,TGTGCCAGCAGCGTAGTGGGTGCCGGGACAGGGGGCACCGGGGAGCTGTTTTTT,CASSVVGAGTGGTGELFF
.,TRBJ2-5,.,TRBV6-5,TGTGCCAGCAACATACAGGGCCGGGAGACCCAGTACTTC,CASNIQGRETQYF
once,TRBJ2-3,.,TRBV7-2,TGTGCCAGCAGCTTATTTATAGATACGCAGTATTTT,CASSLFIDTQYF
.,TRBJ1-6,TRBD1,TRBV15,TGTGCCACCAGCAGAAGGGGACAGGGGCCCTCACCCCTCCACTTT,CATSRRGQGPSPLHF
.,TRBJ1-6,TRBD1,TRBV2,TGTGCCAGCAGAGCCGGGACAGCCATACCCCTCCACTTT,CASRAGTAIPLHF
once,TRBJ2-3,.,TRBV6-6,TGTGCCAGCAGTTACGGGCGAAGGCCCACAGATACGCAGTATTTT,CASSYGRRPTDTQYF
.,TRBJ1-1,.,TRBV27,TGTGCCAGCAGTTTATTGGGGGGGACTGAAGCTTTCTTT,CASSLLGGTEAFF
.,TRBJ2-7,TRBD1,TRBV10-1,TGCGCCAGCAGTGAGTGGCAGGGGGCCCCCTACGAGCAGTACTTC,CASSEWQGAPYEQYF
few,TRBJ2-7,TRBD1,TRBV6-1,TGTGCCTCAGCGAGGGGGACAGAACCCTACGAGCAGTACTTC,CASARGTEPYEQYF
.,TRBJ2-3,TRBD2,TRBV19,TGTGCCAGTGGAACTAGCGGGAGCGGGACAGATACGCAGTATTTT,CASGTSGSGTDTQYF
.,TRBJ2-3,.,TRBV6-1,TGTGCCAGCAGTGAGGCTAGCACAGATACGCAGTATTTT,CASSEASTDTQYF
once,TRBJ2-2,.,TRBV27,TGTGCCAGCAGTTTTACATCAGGGTTAACCGGGGAGCTGTTTTTT,CASSFTSGLTGELFF
few,TRBJ2-2,.,TRBV6-6,TGTGCCAGCCGAAGTATCCGGAGGAACACCGGGGAGCTGTTTTTT,CASRSIRRNTGELFF
.,TRBJ1-3,.,TRBV27,TGTGCCAGCAGAGGGGTTCTCGGAAACACCATATATTTT,CASRGVLGNTIYF
.,TRBJ1-1,.,TRBV11-3,TGTGCCAGCAGCCAGGACGGGGGAGGGAACACTGAAGCTTTCTTT,CASSQDGGGNTEAFF
.,TRBJ2-7,TRBD2,TRBV6-1,TGTGCCAGCAGTGAATCCACTAGCGGGGGGACACCCTTGTACTTC,CASSESTSGGTPLYF
.,TRBJ2-2,.,TRBV5-5,TGTGCCAGCAGCTTGGGCAGTACTACGAACACCGGGGAGCTGTTTTTT,CASSLGSTTNTGELFF
.,TRBJ2-1,.,TRBV6-1,TGTGCCAGCAGCGTCGGGGGATTCGACAATGAGCAGTTCTTC,CASSVGGFDNEQFF
.,TRBJ1-5,TRBD1,TRBV15,TGTGCCACCAGCAGAGGGGGGACAGGGGGTAGGGATCAGCCCCAGCATTTT,CATSRGGTGGRDQPQHF
.,TRBJ1-1,.,TRBV6-6,TGTGCCAGCAGTCAAGACAGCCGAAACACTGAAGCTTTCTTT,CASSQDSRNTEAFF
.,TRBJ2-1,TRBD2,TRBV14,TGTGCCAGCAGCCTTGCCGGACTAGACGTTGAGCAGTTCTTC,CASSLAGLDVEQFF
.,TRBJ1-1,.,TRBV6-1,TGTGCCAGCAGTGAAGAGCGGAACACTGAAGCTTTCTTT,CASSEERNTEAFF
.,TRBJ1-5,TRBD1,TRBV5-5,TGTGCCAGCAGCTCCGGACAGGGGAGTTTTCAGCCCCAGCATTTT,CASSSGQGSFQPQHF
many,TRBJ1-1,.,TRBV2,TGTGCCAGCAGCCCGACAGTCGTCATGAACACTGAAGCTTTCTTT,CASSPTVVMNTEAFF